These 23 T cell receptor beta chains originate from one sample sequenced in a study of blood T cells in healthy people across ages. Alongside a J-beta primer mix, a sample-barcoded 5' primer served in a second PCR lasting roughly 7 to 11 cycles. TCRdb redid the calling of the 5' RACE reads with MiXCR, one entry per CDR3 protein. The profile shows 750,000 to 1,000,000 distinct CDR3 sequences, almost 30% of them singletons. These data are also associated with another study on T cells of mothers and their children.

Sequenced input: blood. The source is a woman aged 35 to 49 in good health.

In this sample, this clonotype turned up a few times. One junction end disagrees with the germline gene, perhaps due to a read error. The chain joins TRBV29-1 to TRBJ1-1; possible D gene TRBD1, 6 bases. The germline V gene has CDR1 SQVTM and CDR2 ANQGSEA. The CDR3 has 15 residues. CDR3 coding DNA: TGCAGCGTCCAGATACCGGGACATCTGGGCACTGGAGCTTTCTTT. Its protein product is CSVQIPGHLGTGAFF.

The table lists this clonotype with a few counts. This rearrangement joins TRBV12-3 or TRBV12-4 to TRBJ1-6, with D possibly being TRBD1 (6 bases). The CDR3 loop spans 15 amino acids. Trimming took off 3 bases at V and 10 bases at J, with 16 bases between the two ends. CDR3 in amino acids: CASSFGQTKGSPLHF. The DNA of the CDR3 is TGTGCCAGCAGTTTCGGACAGACTAAGGGCTCACCCCTCCACTTT.

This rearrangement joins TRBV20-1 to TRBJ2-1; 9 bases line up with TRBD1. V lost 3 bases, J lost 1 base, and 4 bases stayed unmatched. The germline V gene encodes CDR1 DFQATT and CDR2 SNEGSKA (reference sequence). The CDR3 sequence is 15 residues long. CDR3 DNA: TGCAGTGCTAGTGGGGGACAGGGTTCCTACAATGAGCAGTTCTTC. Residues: CSASGGQGSYNEQFF.

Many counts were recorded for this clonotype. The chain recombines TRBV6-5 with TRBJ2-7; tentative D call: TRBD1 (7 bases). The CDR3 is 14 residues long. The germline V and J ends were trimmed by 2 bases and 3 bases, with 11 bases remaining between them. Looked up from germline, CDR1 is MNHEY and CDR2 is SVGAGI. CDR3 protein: CASSYGGTVYEQYF. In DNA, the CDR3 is TGTGCCAGCAGTTACGGAGGGACAGTCTACGAGCAGTACTTC.

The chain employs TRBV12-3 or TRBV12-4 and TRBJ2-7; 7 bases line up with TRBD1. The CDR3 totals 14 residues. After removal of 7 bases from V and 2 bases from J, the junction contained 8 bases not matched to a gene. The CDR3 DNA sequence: TGTGCCAGCAACCAACAGGGGTCCCCCTACGAGCAGTACTTC. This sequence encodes CASNQQGSPYEQYF.

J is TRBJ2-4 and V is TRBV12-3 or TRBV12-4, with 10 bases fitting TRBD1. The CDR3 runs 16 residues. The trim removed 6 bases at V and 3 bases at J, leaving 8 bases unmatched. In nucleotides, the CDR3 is TGTGCCAGCAGCTCGACCGGACAGGGGGTCAAAAACATTCAGTACTTC. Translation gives CASSSTGQGVKNIQYF.

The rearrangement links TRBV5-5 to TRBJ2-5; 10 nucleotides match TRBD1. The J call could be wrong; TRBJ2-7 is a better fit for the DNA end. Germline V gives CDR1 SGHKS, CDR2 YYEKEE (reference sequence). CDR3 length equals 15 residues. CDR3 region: CASSKQGQGNYEQYF. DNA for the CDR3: TGTGCCAGCAGCAAACAGGGACAGGGGAACTACGAGCAGTACTTC.

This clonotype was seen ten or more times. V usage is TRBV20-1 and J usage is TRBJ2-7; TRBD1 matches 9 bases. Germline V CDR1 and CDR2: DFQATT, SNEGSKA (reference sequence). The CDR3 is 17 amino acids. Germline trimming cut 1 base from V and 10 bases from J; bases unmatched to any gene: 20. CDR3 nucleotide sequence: TGCAGTGCTAGAGGGCGCACCCCGGGACAGGGACCCTCGGGACAGTACTTC. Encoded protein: CSARGRTPGQGPSGQYF.

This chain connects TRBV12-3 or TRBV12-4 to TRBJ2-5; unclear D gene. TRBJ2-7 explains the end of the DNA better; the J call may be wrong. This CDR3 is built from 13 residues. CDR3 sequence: CASSRALGNEQYF. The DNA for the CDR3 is TGTGCCAGCAGCCGTGCCCTAGGGAACGAGCAGTACTTC.

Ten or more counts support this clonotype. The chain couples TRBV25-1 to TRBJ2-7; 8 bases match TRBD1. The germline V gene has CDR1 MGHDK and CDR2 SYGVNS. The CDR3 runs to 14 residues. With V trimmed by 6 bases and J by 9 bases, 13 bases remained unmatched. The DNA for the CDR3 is TGTGCCAGCAGCAGGGGGCTGGACCCATTCGGGCAGTACTTC. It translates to CASSRGLDPFGQYF.

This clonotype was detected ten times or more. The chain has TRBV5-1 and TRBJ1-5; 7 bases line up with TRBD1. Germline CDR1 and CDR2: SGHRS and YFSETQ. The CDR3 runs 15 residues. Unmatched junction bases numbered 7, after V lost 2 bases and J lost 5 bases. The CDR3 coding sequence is TGCGCCAGCAGCTTATCAGGGGGAGATCATCAGCCCCAGCATTTT. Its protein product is CASSLSGGDHQPQHF.

The CDR3 protein is CASSFGLDNYGYTF. The CDR3 DNA reads TGTGCCAGCAGTTTCGGGCTAGACAACTATGGCTACACCTTC. The chain couples TRBV12-3 or TRBV12-4 to TRBJ1-2, with D unresolved. This CDR3 has 14 residues. Trimming removed 3 bases at V and 2 bases at J, with 10 bases between.

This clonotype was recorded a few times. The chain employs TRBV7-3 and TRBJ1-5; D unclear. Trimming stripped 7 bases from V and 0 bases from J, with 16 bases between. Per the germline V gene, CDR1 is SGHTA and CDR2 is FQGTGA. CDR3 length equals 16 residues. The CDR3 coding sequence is TGTGCCAGCACCACCGTTTTTAATAATAGCAATCAGCCCCAGCATTTT. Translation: CASTTVFNNSNQPQHF.

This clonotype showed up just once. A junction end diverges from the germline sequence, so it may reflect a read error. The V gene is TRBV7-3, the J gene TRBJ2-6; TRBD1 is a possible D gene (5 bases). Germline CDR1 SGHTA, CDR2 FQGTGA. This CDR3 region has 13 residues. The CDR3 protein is CASSYTGATVLTF. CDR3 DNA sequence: TGTGCCAGCAGTTACACTGGGGCCACCGTCCTGACTTTC.

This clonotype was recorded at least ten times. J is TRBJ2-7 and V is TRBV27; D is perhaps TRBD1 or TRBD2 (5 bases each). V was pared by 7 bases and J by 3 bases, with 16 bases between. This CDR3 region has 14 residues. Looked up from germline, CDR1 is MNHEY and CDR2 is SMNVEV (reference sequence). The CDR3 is CASTDPGLGYEQYF. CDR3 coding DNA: TGTGCCAGCACCGACCCGGGGCTGGGCTACGAGCAGTACTTC.

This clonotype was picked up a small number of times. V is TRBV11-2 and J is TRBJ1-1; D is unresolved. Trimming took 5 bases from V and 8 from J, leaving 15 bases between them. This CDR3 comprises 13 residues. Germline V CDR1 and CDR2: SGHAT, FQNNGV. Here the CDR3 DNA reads TGTGCCAGCAGCCTAGGTGGGAGTCGAGAAGCTTTCTTT. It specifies CASSLGGSREAFF.

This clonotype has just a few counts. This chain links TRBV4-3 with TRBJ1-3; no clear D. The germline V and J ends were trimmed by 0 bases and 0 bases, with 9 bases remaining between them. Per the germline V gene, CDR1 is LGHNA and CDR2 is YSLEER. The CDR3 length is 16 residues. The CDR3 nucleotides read TGCGCCAGCAGCCAAGATTATACCCGCTCTGGAAACACCATATATTTT. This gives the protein CASSQDYTRSGNTIYF.

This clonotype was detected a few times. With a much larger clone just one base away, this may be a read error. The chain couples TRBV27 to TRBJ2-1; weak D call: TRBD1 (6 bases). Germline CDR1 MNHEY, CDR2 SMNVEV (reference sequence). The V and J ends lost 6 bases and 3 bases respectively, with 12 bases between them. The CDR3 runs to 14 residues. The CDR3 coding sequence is TGTGCCAGCAGGTTGGGGGACAACTACAATGAGCAGTTCTTC. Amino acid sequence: CASRLGDNYNEQFF.

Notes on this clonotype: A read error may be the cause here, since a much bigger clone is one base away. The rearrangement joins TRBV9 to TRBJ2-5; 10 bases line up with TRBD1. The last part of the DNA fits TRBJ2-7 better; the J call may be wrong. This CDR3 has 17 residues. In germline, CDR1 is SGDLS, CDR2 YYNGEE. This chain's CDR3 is CAGSVGGAGTGAHEQYF. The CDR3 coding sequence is TGTGCCGGCAGCGTAGGCGGAGCCGGGACAGGGGCTCACGAGCAGTACTTC.

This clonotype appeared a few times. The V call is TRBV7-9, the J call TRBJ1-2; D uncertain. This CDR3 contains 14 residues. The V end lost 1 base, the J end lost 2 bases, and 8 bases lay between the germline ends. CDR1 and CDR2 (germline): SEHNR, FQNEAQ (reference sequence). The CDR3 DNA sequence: TGTGCCAGCAGCTTAGTGGGGTTCAACTATGGCTACACCTTC. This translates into CASSLVGFNYGYTF. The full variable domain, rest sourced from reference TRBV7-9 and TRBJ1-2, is DTGVSQNPRHKITKRGQNVTFRCDPISEHNRLYWYRQTLGQGPEFLTYFQNEAQLEKSRLLSDRFSAERPKGSFSTLEIQRTEQGDSAMYLCASSLVGFNYGYTFGSGTRLTVV.

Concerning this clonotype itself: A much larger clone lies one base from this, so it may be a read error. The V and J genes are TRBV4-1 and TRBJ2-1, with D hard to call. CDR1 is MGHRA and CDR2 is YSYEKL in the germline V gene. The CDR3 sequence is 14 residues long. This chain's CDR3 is CASSQDDRSRSKLF. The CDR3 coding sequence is TGCGCCAGCAGCCAAGATGATAGGTCCAGGAGTAAGCTCTTC.

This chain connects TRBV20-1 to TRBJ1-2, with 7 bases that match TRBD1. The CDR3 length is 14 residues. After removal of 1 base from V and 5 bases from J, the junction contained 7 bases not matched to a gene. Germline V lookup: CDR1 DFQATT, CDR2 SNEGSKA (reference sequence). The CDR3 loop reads CSARGRAGGYGYTF. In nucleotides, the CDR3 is TGCAGTGCTAGAGGAAGGGCAGGGGGGTATGGCTACACCTTC.

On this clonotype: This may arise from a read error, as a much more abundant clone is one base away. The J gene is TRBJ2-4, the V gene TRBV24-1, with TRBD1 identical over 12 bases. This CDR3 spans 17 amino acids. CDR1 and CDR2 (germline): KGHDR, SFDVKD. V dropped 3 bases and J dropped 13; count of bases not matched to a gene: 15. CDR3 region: CATSDPGTGGRQESQYF. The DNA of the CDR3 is TGTGCCACCAGTGATCCCGGGACAGGGGGCAGGCAAGAGTCCCAGTACTTC.